This is a list of T cell receptor beta chains from one sample in a study of cytomegalovirus exposure and HLA in healthy donors. Using immunoSEQ multiplex PCR, the repertoire was profiled, and TCRdb retains in-frame clones only, with some absent. The sample yields 180,000 or so clones, 75% seen once. Source material: PBMCs. All receptors come from a woman in her 40s in good health and CMV-seropositive. Each CDR3 is given with its conserved first and last residue. Fields, in order: V gene, clone size, J gene, D gene, CDR3 protein, CDR3 DNA. D genes are given only for firm matches. Not every row has a clone size; where given, it reads once, few, many or a size class.

TRBV7-9	NA	TRBJ2-5	NA	CASSLGRAQETQYF	TGTGCCAGCAGCTTAGGCAGGGCGCAAGAGACCCAGTACTTC
TRBV9	NA	TRBJ1-1	NA	CASSLTPDTRFTEAFF	TGTGCCAGCAGCTTGACCCCGGACACCCGTTTCACTGAAGCTTTCTTT
TRBV19	NA	TRBJ1-2	NA	CASSIKAGENYGYTF	TGTGCCAGTAGTATAAAGGCGGGAGAGAACTATGGCTACACCTTC
TRBV25-1	NA	TRBJ2-1	TRBD2	CASSELGLAEDNEQFF	TGTGCCAGCAGTGAATTGGGACTAGCGGAGGACAATGAGCAGTTCTTC
TRBV28	NA	TRBJ2-1	NA	CASRPAFRGSYNEQFF	TGTGCCAGCAGGCCCGCGTTCCGGGGATCCTACAATGAGCAGTTCTTC
TRBV7-9	NA	TRBJ1-2	TRBD1	CASSLFGQGDYGYTF	TGTGCCAGCAGCTTATTCGGACAGGGGGACTATGGCTACACCTTC
TRBV2	NA	TRBJ2-1	TRBD1	CASSNRDRTRNEQFF	TGTGCCAGCAGTAATCGGGACAGGACACGCAATGAGCAGTTCTTC
TRBV28	NA	TRBJ2-7	TRBD2	CASSFGLASSPQQYF	TGTGCCAGCAGTTTTGGACTAGCGTCCTCCCCTCAGCAGTACTTC
TRBV25-1	few	TRBJ2-7	TRBD2	CASRSPGTSGSEQYF	TGTGCCAGCAGATCTCCCGGGACTAGCGGGAGCGAGCAGTACTTC
TRBV4-3	NA	TRBJ2-7	TRBD2	CASSQTSGSASEQYF	TGCGCCAGCAGCCAAACTAGCGGGAGTGCGAGCGAGCAGTACTTC
TRBV10-2	few	TRBJ2-2	TRBD1	CASSYLRDRGGTGELFF	TGCGCCAGCAGTTACCTCCGGGACAGGGGAGGAACCGGGGAGCTGTTTTTT
TRBV7-9	NA	TRBJ2-5	TRBD2	CASSLGLAGVSETQYF	TGTGCCAGCAGCTTAGGACTAGCGGGAGTTTCAGAGACCCAGTACTTC
TRBV6-1	NA	TRBJ2-5	TRBD1	CASSWTWDRQETQYF	TGTGCCAGCAGTTGGACGTGGGACAGGCAAGAGACCCAGTACTTC
TRBV28	few	TRBJ1-1	NA	CASSLAGGGNTEAFF	TGTGCCAGCAGTTTGGCCGGGGGTGGGAACACTGAAGCTTTCTTT
TRBV7-3	NA	TRBJ2-1	NA	CASSPRGAAGSYNEQFF	TGTGCCAGCAGCCCCAGAGGAGCGGCAGGTTCTTACAATGAGCAGTTCTTC
TRBV7-9	NA	TRBJ2-6	NA	CASSLRRKSGAAGANVLTF	TGTGCCAGCAGCTTAAGGCGTAAGTCAGGGGCAGCTGGGGCCAACGTCCTGACTTTC
TRBV2	NA	TRBJ1-6	TRBD1	CASSAPGQTGGLHF	TGTGCCAGCAGTGCCCCGGGACAGACAGGAGGCCTCCACTTT
TRBV29-1	NA	TRBJ2-6	TRBD1	CSVDSGQGAPFLTF	TGCAGCGTTGACAGCGGGCAGGGGGCCCCCTTCCTGACTTTC
TRBV7-9	few	TRBJ2-5	TRBD2	CASSQGTSGSGTQYF	TGTGCCAGCAGCCAAGGGACTAGCGGGAGTGGGACCCAGTACTTC
TRBV7-9	NA	TRBJ2-3	NA	CASSPGTPASTDTQYF	TGTGCCAGCAGCCCTGGGACACCAGCTTCTACAGATACGCAGTATTTT
TRBV28	NA	TRBJ2-7	NA	CASSHDTYEQYF	TGTGCCAGCAGCCACGACACATACGAGCAGTACTTC
TRBV28	NA	TRBJ1-4	NA	CATAGADEKLFF	TGTGCCACCGCGGGGGCCGATGAAAAACTGTTTTTT
TRBV28	few	TRBJ2-7	NA	CASRNEKAAYEQYF	TGTGCCAGCAGGAACGAGAAAGCGGCCTACGAGCAGTACTTC
TRBV30	NA	TRBJ1-2	NA	CAWSSGVGGYTF	TGTGCCTGGAGCTCGGGGGTGGGTGGCTACACCTTC
TRBV30	once	TRBJ2-1	TRBD2	CAWSRKGLASISEQFF	TGTGCCTGGAGTCGTAAGGGACTAGCGTCGATAAGTGAGCAGTTCTTC
TRBV2	NA	TRBJ1-1	NA	CASRVGQNTEAFF	TGTGCCAGCAGGGTTGGCCAGAACACTGAAGCTTTCTTT
TRBV5-1	NA	TRBJ2-7	TRBD2	CASSWIGTSGSYEQYF	TGCGCCAGCAGCTGGATCGGGACTAGCGGTTCCTACGAGCAGTACTTC
TRBV25-1	NA	TRBJ1-2	TRBD1	CASSVGQGSGYTF	TGTGCCAGCAGTGTTGGACAGGGGAGTGGCTACACCTTC
TRBV28	NA	TRBJ2-1	NA	CASRRTSSRRYNEQFF	TGTGCCAGCAGGCGTACATCCTCGCGGAGGTACAATGAGCAGTTCTTC
TRBV5-4	NA	TRBJ2-7	NA	CASSLERGSSYEQYF	TGTGCCAGCAGCTTGGAACGGGGGAGCTCCTACGAGCAGTACTTC
TRBV12-5	NA	TRBJ1-4	NA	CASFQVLFF	TGTGCTAGTTTTCAGGTTCTGTTTTTT
TRBV5-1	NA	TRBJ2-7	TRBD2	CASSLGRGGIYEQYF	TGCGCCAGCAGCTTGGGGCGGGGGGGGATCTACGAGCAGTACTTC
TRBV27	once	TRBJ1-5	NA	CASGDGGVFQPQHF	TGTGCCAGCGGGGATGGCGGGGTGTTTCAGCCCCAGCATTTT
TRBV15	NA	TRBJ1-4	NA	CATSRGPGVNEKLFF	TGTGCCACCAGCAGAGGCCCAGGGGTAAATGAAAAACTGTTTTTT
TRBV4-3	NA	TRBJ2-3	TRBD2	CASSQDAGVTDTQYF	TGCGCCAGCAGCCAAGATGCGGGAGTAACAGATACGCAGTATTTT
TRBV5-1	few	TRBJ1-2	TRBD1	CASSLGTGGNYGYTF	TGCGCCAGCAGCTTGGGGACAGGGGGCAACTATGGCTACACCTTC
TRBV2	NA	TRBJ2-7	TRBD1	CASSERQGGTYEQYF	TGTGCCAGCAGTGAGAGACAGGGGGGGACCTACGAGCAGTACTTC
TRBV7-2	NA	TRBJ1-1	TRBD1	CASWRQGVNTEAFF	TGTGCCAGCTGGCGGCAGGGGGTGAACACTGAAGCTTTCTTT
TRBV7-9	NA	TRBJ2-7	TRBD1	CASSLLGTGHEQYF	TGTGCCAGCAGCTTATTGGGGACAGGGCACGAGCAGTACTTC
TRBV5-1	NA	TRBJ2-3	TRBD2	CASSEGPGLAGAGTSTDTQYF	TGCGCCAGCAGCGAAGGGCCGGGACTAGCGGGAGCGGGGACTAGCACAGATACGCAGTATTTT
TRBV18	few	TRBJ2-7	TRBD1	CASSLGTGYEQYF	TGTGCCAGCTCACTAGGGACAGGCTACGAGCAGTACTTC
TRBV10-3	NA	TRBJ2-7	NA	CAIRDRDSTYEQYF	TGTGCCATCAGAGACCGGGACTCCACCTACGAGCAGTACTTC
TRBV6-1	NA	TRBJ2-5	NA	CASSEAGGRGPETQYF	TGTGCCAGCAGTGAAGCGGGGGGAAGGGGGCCGGAGACCCAGTACTTC
TRBV6-5	NA	TRBJ1-3	TRBD1	CASRQDRAARNTIYF	TGTGCCAGCAGACAAGACAGGGCGGCGAGAAACACCATATATTTT
TRBV2	NA	TRBJ2-2	NA	CASDSGIGNTGELFF	TGTGCCAGCGACAGTGGTATAGGGAACACCGGGGAGCTGTTTTTT
TRBV5-1	NA	TRBJ1-1	NA	CASSLTGNTEAFF	TGCGCCAGCAGTTTGACAGGAAACACTGAAGCTTTCTTT
TRBV9	NA	TRBJ1-4	NA	CASSSGHNPTNEKLFF	TGTGCCAGCAGCTCAGGACATAACCCAACTAATGAAAAACTGTTTTTT
TRBV2	few	TRBJ2-7	TRBD2	CASSEGLAGGHEQYF	TGTGCCAGCAGTGAAGGTCTAGCGGGAGGACACGAGCAGTACTTC
TRBV28	NA	TRBJ2-7	NA	CASSFGGSGSYEQYF	TGTGCCAGCAGTTTTGGGGGGAGCGGCTCCTACGAGCAGTACTTC
TRBV20-1	NA	TRBJ1-1	NA	CSAHQGTEAFF	TGCAGCGCCCACCAGGGCACTGAAGCTTTCTTT
TRBV4-2	NA	TRBJ2-3	NA	CASSQERLAMGDTQYF	TGTGCCAGCAGCCAGGAGAGGCTAGCGATGGGGGATACGCAGTATTTT